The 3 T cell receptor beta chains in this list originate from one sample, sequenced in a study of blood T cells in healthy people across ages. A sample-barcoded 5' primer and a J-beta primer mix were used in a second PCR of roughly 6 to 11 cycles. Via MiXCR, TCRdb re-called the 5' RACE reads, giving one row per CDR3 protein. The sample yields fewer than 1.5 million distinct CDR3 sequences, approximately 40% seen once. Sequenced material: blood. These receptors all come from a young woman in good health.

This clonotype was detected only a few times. CDR3 sequence: CASSTPQGAQTQYF. CDR3 DNA: TGCGCCAGCAGCACACCGCAGGGGGCCCAGACCCAGTACTTC. V is TRBV5-1 and J is TRBJ2-5; 8 nucleotides match TRBD1. Germline V lookup: CDR1 SGHRS, CDR2 YFSETQ. Trimming removed 4 bases from V and 6 bases from J; junction bases left unmatched: 8. The length of the CDR3 is 14 residues.

This CDR3 is CATSRGRHNEQYF. CDR3 bases: TGTGCCACCAGCAGAGGTCGGCACAATGAGCAGTACTTC. This chain joins TRBV15 and TRBJ2-5; no reliable D call. From germline, CDR1 is LNHNV and CDR2 YYDKDF (reference sequence). There are 13 residues in the CDR3. V was cut by 1 base and J by 11 bases, with 14 bases left in between.

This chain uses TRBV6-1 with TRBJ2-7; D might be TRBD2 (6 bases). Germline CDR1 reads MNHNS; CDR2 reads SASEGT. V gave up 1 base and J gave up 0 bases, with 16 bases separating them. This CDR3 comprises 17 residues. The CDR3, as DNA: TGTGCCAGCAGTGAAGTAAGTGTGAGGGGACTCTCCTACGAGCAGTACTTC. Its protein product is CASSEVSVRGLSYEQYF.